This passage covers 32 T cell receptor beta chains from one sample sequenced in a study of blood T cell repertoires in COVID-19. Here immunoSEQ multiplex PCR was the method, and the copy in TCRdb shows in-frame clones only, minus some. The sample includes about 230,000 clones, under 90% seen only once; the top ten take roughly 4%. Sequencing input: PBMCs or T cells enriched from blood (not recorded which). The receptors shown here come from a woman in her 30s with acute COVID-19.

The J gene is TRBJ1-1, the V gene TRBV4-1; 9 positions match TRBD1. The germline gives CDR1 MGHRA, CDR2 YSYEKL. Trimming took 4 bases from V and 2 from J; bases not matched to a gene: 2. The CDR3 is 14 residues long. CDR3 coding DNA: TGCGCCAGCAGCCCGGGACAGGGTAACACTGAAGCTTTCTTT. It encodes CASSPGQGNTEAFF.

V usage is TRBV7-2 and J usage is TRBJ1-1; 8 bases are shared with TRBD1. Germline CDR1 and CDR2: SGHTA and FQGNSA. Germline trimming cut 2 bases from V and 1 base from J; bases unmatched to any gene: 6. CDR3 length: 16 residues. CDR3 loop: CASSLLTGTGNTEAFF. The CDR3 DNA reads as TGTGCCAGCAGCTTACTGACCGGGACAGGGAACACTGAAGCTTTCTTT.

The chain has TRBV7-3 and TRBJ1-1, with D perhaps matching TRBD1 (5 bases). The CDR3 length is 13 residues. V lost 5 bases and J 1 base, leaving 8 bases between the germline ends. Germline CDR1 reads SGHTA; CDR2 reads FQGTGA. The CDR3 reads CASSGHRNTEAFF. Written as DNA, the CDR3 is TGTGCCAGCAGCGGACATCGGAACACTGAAGCTTTCTTT.

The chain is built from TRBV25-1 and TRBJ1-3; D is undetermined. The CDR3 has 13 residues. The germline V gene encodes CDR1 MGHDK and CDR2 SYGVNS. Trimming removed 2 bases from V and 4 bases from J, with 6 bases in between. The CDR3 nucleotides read TGTGCCAGCAGTGAAAGCCACGGAAACACCATATATTTT. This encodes CASSESHGNTIYF.

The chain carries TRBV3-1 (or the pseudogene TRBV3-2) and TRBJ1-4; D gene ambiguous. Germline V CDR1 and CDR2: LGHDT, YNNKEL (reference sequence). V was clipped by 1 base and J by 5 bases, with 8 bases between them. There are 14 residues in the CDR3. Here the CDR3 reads CASSQARRNEKLFF. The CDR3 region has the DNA TGTGCCAGCAGCCAAGCTCGCAGGAATGAAAAACTGTTTTTT.

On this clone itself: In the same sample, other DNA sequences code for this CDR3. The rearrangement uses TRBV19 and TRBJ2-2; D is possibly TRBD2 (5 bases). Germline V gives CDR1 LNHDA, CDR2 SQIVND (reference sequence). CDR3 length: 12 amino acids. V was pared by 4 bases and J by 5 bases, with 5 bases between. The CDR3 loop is CASSTGTGELFF. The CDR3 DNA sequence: TGTGCCAGTAGTACGGGAACCGGGGAGCTGTTTTTT.

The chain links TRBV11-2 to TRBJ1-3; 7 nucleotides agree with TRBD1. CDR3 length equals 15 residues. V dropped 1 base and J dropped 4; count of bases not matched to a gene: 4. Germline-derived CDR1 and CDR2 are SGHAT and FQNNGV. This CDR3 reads CASSLAQGLGNTIYF. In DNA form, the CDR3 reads TGTGCCAGCAGCTTAGCACAGGGGTTGGGAAACACCATATATTTT.

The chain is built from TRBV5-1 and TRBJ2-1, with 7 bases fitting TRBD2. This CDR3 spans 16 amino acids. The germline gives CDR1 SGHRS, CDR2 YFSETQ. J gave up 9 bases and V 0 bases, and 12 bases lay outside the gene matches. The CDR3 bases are TGCGCCAGCAGCTTGGTGGCTAGCGGTACCCCCACTGAGCAGTTCTTC. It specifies CASSLVASGTPTEQFF.

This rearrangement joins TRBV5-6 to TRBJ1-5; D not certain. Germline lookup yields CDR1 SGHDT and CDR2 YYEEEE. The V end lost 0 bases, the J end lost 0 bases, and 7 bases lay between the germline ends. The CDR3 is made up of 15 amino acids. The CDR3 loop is CASSLGPSSNQPQHF. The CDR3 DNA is TGTGCCAGCAGCTTGGGCCCGAGTAGCAATCAGCCCCAGCATTTT.

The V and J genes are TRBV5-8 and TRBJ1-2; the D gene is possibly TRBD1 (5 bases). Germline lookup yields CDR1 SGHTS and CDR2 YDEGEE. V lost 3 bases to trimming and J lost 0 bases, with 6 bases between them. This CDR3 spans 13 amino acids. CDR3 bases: TGTGCCAGCAGCTGGACACCTAACTATGGCTACACCTTC. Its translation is CASSWTPNYGYTF.

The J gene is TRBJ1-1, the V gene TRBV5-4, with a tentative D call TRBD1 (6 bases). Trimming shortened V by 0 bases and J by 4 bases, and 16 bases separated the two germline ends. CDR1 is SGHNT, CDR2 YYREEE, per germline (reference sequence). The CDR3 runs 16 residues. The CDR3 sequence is CASSLAGTGRSTEAFF. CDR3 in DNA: TGTGCCAGCAGCTTGGCCGGTACAGGGCGGAGCACTGAAGCTTTCTTT.

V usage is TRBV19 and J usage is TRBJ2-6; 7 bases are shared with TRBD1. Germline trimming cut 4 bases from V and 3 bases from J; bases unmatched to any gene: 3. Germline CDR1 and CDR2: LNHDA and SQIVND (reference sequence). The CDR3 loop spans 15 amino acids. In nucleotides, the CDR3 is TGTGCCAGTAGTAGTACAGGGGTTGGGGCCAACGTCCTGACTTTC. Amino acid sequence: CASSSTGVGANVLTF.

The CDR3 DNA sequence: TGTGCTAGTGGCCTACAGGGGGTATCTGGAAACACCATATATTTT. Translating gives CASGLQGVSGNTIYF. The rearrangement links TRBV12-5 to TRBJ1-3; 8 nucleotides match TRBD1. The CDR3 totals 15 residues. Looked up from germline, CDR1 is LGHNT and CDR2 is FRNRAP. The ends lost 6 bases at V and 1 base at J; junction bases unmatched: 5.

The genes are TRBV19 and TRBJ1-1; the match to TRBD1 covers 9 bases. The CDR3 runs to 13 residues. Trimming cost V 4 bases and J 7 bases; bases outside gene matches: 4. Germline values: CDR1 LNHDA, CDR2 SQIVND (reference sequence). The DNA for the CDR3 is TGTGCCAGTAGTAACAGGGGGCTGGGTGAAGCTTTCTTT. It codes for CASSNRGLGEAFF.

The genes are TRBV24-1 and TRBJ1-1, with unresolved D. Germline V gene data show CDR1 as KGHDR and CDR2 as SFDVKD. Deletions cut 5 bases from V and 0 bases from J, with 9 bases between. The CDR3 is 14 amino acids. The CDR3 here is CATSAAGVNTEAFF. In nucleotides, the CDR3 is TGTGCCACCAGTGCCGCCGGGGTGAACACTGAAGCTTTCTTT.

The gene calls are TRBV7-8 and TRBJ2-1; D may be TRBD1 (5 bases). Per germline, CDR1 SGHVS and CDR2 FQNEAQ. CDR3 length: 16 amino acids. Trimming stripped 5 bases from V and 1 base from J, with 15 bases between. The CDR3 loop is CASSARVISSYNEQFF. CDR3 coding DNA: TGTGCCAGCAGCGCCAGGGTTATCAGTTCCTACAATGAGCAGTTCTTC.

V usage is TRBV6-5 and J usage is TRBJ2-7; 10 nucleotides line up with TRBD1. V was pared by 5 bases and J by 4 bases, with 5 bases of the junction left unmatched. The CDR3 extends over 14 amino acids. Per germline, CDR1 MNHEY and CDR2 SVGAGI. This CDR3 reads CASSRQGANYEQYF. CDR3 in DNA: TGTGCCAGCAGTCGACAGGGGGCGAATTACGAGCAGTACTTC.

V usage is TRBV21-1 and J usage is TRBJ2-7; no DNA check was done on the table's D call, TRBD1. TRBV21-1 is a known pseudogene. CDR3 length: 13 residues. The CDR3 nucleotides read TGTGCCAGCAGCAAAGGGGCCAGGTACGAGCAGTACTTC. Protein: CASSKGARYEQYF.

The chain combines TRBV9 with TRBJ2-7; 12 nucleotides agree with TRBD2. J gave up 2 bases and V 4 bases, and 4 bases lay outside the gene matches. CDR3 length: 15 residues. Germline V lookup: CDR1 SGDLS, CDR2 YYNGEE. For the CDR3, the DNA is TGTGCCAGCAGCCCCAGACTAGCGGGAGCCTACGAGCAGTACTTC. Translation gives CASSPRLAGAYEQYF.

CDR3 loop: CASSLGRVGAFF. The CDR3 coding sequence is TGTGCCAGCAGCTTAGGCCGGGTCGGAGCTTTCTTT. This sequence joins TRBV11-2 and TRBJ1-1; D remains ambiguous. The germline gives CDR1 SGHAT, CDR2 FQNNGV. V was pared by 1 base and J by 10 bases, with 10 bases between. The CDR3 length is 12 residues.

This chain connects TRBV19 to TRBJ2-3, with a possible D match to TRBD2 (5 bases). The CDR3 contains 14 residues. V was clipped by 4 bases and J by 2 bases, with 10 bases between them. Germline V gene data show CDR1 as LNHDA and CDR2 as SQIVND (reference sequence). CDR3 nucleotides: TGTGCCAGTAGTAGTCTAGCTAACACAGATACGCAGTATTTT. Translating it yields CASSSLANTDTQYF.

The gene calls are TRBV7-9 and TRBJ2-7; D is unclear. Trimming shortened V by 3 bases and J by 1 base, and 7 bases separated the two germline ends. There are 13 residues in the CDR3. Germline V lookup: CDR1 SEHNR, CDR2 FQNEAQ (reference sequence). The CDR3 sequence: CASSFTWSYEQYF. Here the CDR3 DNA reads TGTGCCAGCAGCTTTACATGGTCCTACGAGCAGTACTTC.

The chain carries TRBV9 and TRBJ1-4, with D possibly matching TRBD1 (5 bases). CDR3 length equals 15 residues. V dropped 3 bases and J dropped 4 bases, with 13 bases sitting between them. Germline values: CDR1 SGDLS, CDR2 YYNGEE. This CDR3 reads CASSAPGRGNEKLFF. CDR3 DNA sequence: TGTGCCAGCAGCGCCCCGGGGAGGGGTAATGAAAAACTGTTTTTT.

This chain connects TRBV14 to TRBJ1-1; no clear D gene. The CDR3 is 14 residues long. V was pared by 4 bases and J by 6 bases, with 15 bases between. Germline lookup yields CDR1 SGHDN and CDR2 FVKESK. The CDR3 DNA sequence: TGTGCCAGCAGCCTAGGATGGGTAGGAGCTGAAGCTTTCTTT. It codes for CASSLGWVGAEAFF.

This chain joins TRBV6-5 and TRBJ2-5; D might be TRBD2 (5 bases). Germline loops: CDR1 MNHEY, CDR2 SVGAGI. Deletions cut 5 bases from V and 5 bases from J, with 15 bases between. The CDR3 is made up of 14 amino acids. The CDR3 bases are TGTGCCAGCAGTAGAGACGGCGGGCGGGAGACCCAGTACTTC. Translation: CASSRDGGRETQYF.

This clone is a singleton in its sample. CDR3 DNA sequence: TGTGCAAGTCGCTTAGCGCAGGCTGGGACAGGGGGCGAAGAGACCCAGTACTTC. It translates to CASRLAQAGTGGEETQYF. This chain uses TRBV12-2 with TRBJ2-5; the table's D call TRBD1 went unverified against the DNA. TRBV12-2 counts as a pseudogene. The CDR3 sequence is 18 residues long.

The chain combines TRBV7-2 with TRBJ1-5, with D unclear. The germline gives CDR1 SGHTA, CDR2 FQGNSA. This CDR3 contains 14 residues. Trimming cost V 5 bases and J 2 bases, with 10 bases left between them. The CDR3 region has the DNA TGTGCCAGCAGCCTCGAGCAGGGCAATCAGCCCCAGCATTTT. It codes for CASSLEQGNQPQHF. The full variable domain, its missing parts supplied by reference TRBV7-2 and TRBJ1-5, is GAGVSQSPSNKVTEKGKDVELRCDPISGHTALYWYRQSLGQGLEFLIYFQGNSAPDKSGLPSDRFSAERTGGSVSTLTIQRTQQEDSAVYLCASSLEQGNQPQHFGDGTRLSIL.

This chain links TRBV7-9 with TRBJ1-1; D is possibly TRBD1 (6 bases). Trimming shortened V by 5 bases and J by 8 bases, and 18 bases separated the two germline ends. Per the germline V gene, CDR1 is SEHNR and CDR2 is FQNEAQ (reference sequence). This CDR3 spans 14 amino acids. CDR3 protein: CASSLPGGGVEAFF. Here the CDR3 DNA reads TGTGCCAGCAGCCTGCCCGGGGGGGGCGTCGAAGCTTTCTTT.

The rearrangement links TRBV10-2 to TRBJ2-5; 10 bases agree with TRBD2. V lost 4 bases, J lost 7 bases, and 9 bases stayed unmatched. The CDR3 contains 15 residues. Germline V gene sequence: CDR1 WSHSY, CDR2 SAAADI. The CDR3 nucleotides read TGCGCCAGCAGTGGTCCTAGCGGGGGCAGGGGGACCCAGTACTTC. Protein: CASSGPSGGRGTQYF.

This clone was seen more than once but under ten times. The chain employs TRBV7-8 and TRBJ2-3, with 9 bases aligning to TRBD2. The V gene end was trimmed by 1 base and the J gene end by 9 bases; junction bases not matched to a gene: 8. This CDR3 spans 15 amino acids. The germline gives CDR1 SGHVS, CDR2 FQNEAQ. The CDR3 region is CASSLGAGGPWTQYF. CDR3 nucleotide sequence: TGTGCCAGCAGCTTAGGGGCGGGGGGGCCATGGACGCAGTATTTT. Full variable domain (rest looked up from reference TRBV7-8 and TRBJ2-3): GAGVSQSPRYKVAKRGQDVALRCDPISGHVSLFWYQQALGQGPEFLTYFQNEAQLDKSGLPSDRFFAERPEGSVSTLKIQRTQQEDSAVYLCASSLGAGGPWTQYFGPGTRLTVL.

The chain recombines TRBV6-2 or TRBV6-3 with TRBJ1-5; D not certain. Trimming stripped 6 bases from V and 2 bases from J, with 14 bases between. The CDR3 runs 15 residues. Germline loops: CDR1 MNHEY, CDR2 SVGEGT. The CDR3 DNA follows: TGTGCCAGCAGCCTGGCCCTTTTGGGCAATCAGCCCCAGCATTTT. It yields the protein CASSLALLGNQPQHF.

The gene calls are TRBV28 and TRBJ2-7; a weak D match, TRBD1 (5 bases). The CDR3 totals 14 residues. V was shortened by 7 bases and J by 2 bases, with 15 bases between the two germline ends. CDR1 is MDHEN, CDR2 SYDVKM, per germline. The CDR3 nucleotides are TGTGCCAGCACTCTGACAGTGATGCCCTACGAGCAGTACTTC. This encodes CASTLTVMPYEQYF.